This is a list of T cell receptor beta chains from one sample in a study of cytomegalovirus exposure and HLA in healthy donors. The repertoire was sequenced with immunoSEQ multiplex PCR; TCRdb's copy has only in-frame clones and lacks some. In the table there are more than 95,000 clones, roughly 82% of which are singletons. Sequenced sample: PBMCs. These receptors originate from a woman in her thirties or forties in good health and CMV-seropositive. The CDR3 runs from the conserved cysteine through the conserved F or W. D genes are given only for firm matches. Clone size is given for some rows only: seen once, a few or many times, or a class if the clone is expanded.

>-|14|TRBJ2-5|-|TRBV14
TGTGCCAGCAGCCCCCTCTCCCTCCAAGAGACCCAGTACTTC
CASSPLSLQETQYF
>once|14|TRBJ1-5|-|TRBV28
TGTGCCAGCAATCGGGCAGGAGGTGTCCAGCCCCAGCATTTT
CASNRAGGVQPQHF
>-|13|TRBJ2-5|-|TRBV5-1
TGCGCCAGCAGCTTTGCGGGCCTGGAGACCCAGTACTTC
CASSFAGLETQYF
>-|12|TRBJ1-2|TRBD1|TRBV19
TGTGCCAGTAGCCGGACAGGGAATGGCTACACCTTC
CASSRTGNGYTF
>-|18|TRBJ2-2|TRBD1|TRBV7-6
TGTGCCAGCAGCCACCGTAGGGGGCAGGGGGCAAGCACCGGGGAGCTGTTTTTT
CASSHRRGQGASTGELFF
>-|15|TRBJ2-3|-|TRBV5-1
TGCGCCAGCAGCACGGGAGATGGGGGCACAGATACGCAGTATTTT
CASSTGDGGTDTQYF
>-|13|TRBJ2-1|-|TRBV2
TGTGCCAGCAAGGGACTCCGGTACAATGAGCAGTTCTTC
CASKGLRYNEQFF
>-|13|TRBJ1-4|TRBD1|TRBV19
TGTGCCAGTAGAACAGGGGTAGAAGAAAAACTGTTTTTT
CASRTGVEEKLFF
>-|18|TRBJ1-2|TRBD1|TRBV7-6
TGTGCCAGCACCAACCCCCCTGGAGACAGGGGGCGAGTCTATGGCTACACCTTC
CASTNPPGDRGRVYGYTF
>-|13|TRBJ1-2|TRBD1|TRBV2
TGTGCCAGCACCTTACAGGGGGCAAATGGCTACACCTTC
CASTLQGANGYTF
>few|14|TRBJ1-4|-|TRBV6-5
TGTGCCAGCAGTACATCGAGCGCGGGTGAAAAACTGTTTTTT
CASSTSSAGEKLFF
>-|13|TRBJ1-1|-|TRBV29-1
TGCAGCGTTGAGGTGGGCATGAACACTGAAGCTTTCTTT
CSVEVGMNTEAFF
>-|14|TRBJ2-1|TRBD2|TRBV10-3
TGTGCCTCCCAGAGCGGGAGAGCGACCAATGAGCAGTTCTTC
CASQSGRATNEQFF
>-|17|TRBJ1-1|-|TRBV19
TGTGCCAGTAGTATATCCGGCAGGGCAATAATAAAGAATGAAGCTTTCTTT
CASSISGRAIIKNEAFF
>once|15|TRBJ2-7|TRBD1|TRBV6-5
TGTGCCAGCAGTTCCGCCGGGACAGGGACCTACGAGCAGTACTTC
CASSSAGTGTYEQYF
>-|15|TRBJ2-3|TRBD2|TRBV10-3
TGTGCCATCAGTGAAAAAGCGGGAGGGATAGGTACGCAGTATTTT
CAISEKAGGIGTQYF
>-|15|TRBJ2-7|TRBD1|TRBV30
TGTGCCTGGAGTTCTGGGACAGGGGGACTCTACGAGCAGTACTTC
CAWSSGTGGLYEQYF
>-|15|TRBJ2-1|-|TRBV2
TGTGCCAGCAGTGAAACGGCAGGTAGGGGCAATGAGCAGTTCTTC
CASSETAGRGNEQFF
>-|15|TRBJ1-1|-|TRBV5-4
TGTGCCAGCAGCTTGCCAGGGGTCATGAACACTGAAGCTTTCTTT
CASSLPGVMNTEAFF
>-|16|TRBJ2-1|TRBD2|TRBV6-5
TGTGCCAGCAGTTACTCGGGACTAGCGGGAGGAGGTGAGCAGTTCTTC
CASSYSGLAGGGEQFF
>-|15|TRBJ2-7|-|TRBV9
TGTGCCAGCAGCGTAAGGGGGACCCCACCTCTCGAGCAGTACTTC
CASSVRGTPPLEQYF
>-|15|TRBJ1-2|-|TRBV29-1
TGCAGCGCCTTAAGACAGAGGGGGTATAGCTATGGCTACACCTTC
CSALRQRGYSYGYTF
>-|15|TRBJ2-7|-|TRBV6-1
TGTGCCAGCAGTGAAACCTCCCTCGGGTACTACGAGCAGTACTTC
CASSETSLGYYEQYF